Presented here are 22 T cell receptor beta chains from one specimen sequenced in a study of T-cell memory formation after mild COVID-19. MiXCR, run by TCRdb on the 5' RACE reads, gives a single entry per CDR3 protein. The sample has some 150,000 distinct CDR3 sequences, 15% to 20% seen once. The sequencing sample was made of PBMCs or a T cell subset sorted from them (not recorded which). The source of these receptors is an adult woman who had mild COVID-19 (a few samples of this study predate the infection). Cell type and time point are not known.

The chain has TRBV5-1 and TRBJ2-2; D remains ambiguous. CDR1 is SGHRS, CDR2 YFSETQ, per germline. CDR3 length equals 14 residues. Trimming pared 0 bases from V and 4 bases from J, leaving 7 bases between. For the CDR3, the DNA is TGCGCCAGCAGCTTGGTAGGGATCACCGGGGAGCTGTTTTTT. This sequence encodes CASSLVGITGELFF. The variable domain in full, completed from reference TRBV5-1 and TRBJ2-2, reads KAGVTQTPRYLIKTRGQQVTLSCSPISGHRSVSWYQQTPGQGLQFLFEYFSETQRNKGNFPGRFSGRQFSNSRSEMNVSTLELGDSALYLCASSLVGITGELFFGEGSRLTVL.

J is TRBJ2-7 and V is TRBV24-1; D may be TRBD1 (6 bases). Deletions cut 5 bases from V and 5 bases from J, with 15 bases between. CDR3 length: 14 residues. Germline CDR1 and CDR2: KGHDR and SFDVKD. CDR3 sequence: CATSGDRTGHEQYF. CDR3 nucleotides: TGTGCCACCAGTGGCGACAGGACGGGCCACGAGCAGTACTTC.

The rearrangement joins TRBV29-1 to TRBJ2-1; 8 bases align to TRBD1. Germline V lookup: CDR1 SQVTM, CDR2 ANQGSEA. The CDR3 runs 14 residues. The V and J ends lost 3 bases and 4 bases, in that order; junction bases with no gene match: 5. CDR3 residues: CSVDRQGRYNEQFF. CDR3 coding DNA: TGCAGCGTTGATAGACAGGGGCGATACAATGAGCAGTTCTTC.

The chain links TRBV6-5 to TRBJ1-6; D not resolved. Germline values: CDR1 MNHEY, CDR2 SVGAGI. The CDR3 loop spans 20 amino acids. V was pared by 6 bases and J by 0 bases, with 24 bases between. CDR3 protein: CASRMFTPTSRSSYNSPLHF. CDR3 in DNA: TGTGCCAGCAGAATGTTTACCCCCACCTCCAGGAGCTCCTATAATTCACCCCTCCACTTT.

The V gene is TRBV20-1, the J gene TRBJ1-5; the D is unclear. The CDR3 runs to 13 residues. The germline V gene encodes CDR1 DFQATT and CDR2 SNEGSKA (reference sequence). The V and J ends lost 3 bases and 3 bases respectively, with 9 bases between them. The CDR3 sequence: CSARENLNQPQHF. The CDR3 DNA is TGCAGTGCTAGGGAGAACCTCAATCAGCCCCAGCATTTT.

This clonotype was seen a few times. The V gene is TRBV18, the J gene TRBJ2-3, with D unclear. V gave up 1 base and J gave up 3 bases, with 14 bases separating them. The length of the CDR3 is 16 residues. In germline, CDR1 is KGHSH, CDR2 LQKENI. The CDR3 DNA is TGTGCCAGCTCACCACTAGCAGATGGAGAGACAGATACGCAGTATTTT. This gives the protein CASSPLADGETDTQYF.

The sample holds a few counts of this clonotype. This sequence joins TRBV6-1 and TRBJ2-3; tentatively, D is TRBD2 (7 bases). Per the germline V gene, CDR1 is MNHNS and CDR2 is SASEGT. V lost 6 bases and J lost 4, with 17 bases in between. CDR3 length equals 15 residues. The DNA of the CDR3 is TGTGCCAGCAGCCGGGGGGCTAGTGGTTCAGATACGCAGTATTTT. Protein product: CASSRGASGSDTQYF.

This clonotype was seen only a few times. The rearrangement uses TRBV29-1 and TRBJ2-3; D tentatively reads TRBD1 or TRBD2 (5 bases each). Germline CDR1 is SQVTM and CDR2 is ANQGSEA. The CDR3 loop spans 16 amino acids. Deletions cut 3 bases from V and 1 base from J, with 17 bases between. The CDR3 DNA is TGCAGCGTTGAGCCCCCGGGACGACGAGGCACAGATACGCAGTATTTT. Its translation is CSVEPPGRRGTDTQYF.

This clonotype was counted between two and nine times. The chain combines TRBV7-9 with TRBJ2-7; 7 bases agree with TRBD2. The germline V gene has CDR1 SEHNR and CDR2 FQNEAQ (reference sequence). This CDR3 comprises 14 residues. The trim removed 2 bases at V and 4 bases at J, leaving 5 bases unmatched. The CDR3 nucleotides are TGTGCCAGCAGCTTAATACTAGCGAATTACGAGCAGTACTTC. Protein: CASSLILANYEQYF.

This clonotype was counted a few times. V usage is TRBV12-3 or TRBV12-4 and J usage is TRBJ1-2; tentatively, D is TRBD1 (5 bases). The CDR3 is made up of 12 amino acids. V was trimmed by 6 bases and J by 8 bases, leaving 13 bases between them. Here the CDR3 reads CASRGRGGGYTF. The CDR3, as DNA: TGTGCCAGCAGGGGGAGGGGTGGGGGCTACACCTTC.

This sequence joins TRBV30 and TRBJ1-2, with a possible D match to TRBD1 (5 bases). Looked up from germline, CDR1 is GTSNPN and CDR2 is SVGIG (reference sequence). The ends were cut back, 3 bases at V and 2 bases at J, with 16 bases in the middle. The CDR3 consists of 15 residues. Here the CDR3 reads CAWRLTGTTNYGYTF. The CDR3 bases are TGTGCCTGGAGACTCACTGGGACCACCAACTATGGCTACACCTTC.

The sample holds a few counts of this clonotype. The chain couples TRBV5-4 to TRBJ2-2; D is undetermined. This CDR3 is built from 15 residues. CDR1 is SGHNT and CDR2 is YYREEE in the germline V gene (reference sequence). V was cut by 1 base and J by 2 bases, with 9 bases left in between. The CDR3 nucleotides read TGTGCCAGCAGCTTGATAAGCGTCAACACCGGGGAGCTGTTTTTT. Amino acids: CASSLISVNTGELFF.

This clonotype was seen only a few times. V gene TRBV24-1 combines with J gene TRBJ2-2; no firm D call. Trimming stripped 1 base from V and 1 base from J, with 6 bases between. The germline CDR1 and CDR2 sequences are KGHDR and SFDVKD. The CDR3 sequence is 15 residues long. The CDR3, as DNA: TGTGCCACCAGTGATTTCCAGGTGAACACCGGGGAGCTGTTTTTT. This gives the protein CATSDFQVNTGELFF.

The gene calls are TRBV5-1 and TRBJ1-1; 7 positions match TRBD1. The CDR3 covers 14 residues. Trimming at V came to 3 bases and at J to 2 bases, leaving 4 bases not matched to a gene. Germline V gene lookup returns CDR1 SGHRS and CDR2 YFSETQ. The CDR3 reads CASSSQGPNTEAFF. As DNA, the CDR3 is TGCGCCAGCAGCTCACAGGGGCCCAACACTGAAGCTTTCTTT.

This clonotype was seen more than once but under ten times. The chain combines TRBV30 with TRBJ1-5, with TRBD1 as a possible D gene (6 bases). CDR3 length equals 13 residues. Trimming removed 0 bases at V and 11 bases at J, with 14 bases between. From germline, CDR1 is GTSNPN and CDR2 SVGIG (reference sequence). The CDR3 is CAWSVLGGGTQHF. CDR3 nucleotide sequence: TGTGCCTGGAGTGTGCTAGGGGGAGGAACCCAGCATTTT.

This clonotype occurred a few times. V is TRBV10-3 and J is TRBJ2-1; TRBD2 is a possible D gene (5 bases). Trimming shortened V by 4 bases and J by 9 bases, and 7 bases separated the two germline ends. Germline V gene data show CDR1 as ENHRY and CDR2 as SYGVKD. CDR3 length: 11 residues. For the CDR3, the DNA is TGTGCCATCAGTGGGGCGGGTGAGCAGTTCTTC. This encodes CAISGAGEQFF.

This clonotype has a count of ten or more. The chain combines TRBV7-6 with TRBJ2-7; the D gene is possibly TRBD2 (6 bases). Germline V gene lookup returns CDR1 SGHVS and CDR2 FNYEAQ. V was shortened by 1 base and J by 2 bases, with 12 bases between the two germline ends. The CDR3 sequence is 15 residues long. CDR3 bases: TGTGCCAGCAGCTTAGGACCGGACTACCCCTACGAGCAGTACTTC. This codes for CASSLGPDYPYEQYF.

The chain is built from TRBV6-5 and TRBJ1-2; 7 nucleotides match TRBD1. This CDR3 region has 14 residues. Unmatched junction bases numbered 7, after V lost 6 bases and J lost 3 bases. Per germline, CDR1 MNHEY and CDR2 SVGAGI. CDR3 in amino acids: CASSPGTADYGYTF. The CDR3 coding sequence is TGTGCCAGCAGCCCGGGGACAGCGGACTATGGCTACACCTTC.

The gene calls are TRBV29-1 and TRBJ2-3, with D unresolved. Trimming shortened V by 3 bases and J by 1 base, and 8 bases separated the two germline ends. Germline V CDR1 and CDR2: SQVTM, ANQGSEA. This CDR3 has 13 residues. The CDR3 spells CSVDIRGTDTQYF. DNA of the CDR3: TGCAGCGTTGATATCCGGGGCACAGATACGCAGTATTTT.

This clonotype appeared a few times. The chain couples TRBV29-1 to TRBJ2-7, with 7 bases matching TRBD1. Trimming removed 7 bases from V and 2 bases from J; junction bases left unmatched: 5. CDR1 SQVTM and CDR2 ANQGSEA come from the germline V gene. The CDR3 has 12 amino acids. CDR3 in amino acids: CSATTGPYEQYF. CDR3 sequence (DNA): TGCAGCGCGACGACAGGGCCCTACGAGCAGTACTTC.

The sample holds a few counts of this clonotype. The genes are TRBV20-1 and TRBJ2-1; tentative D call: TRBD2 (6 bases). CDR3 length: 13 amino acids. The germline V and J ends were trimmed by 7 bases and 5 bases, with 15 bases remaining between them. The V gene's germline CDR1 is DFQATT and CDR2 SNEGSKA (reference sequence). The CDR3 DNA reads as TGCAGTGGACTGGCGGGACTCAACAATGAGCAGTTCTTC. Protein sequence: CSGLAGLNNEQFF.

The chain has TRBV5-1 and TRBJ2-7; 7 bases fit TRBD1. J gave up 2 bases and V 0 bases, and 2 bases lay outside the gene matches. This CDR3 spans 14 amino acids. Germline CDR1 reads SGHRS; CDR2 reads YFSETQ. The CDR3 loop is CASSLARGPYEQYF. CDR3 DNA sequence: TGCGCCAGCAGCTTGGCGAGGGGGCCCTACGAGCAGTACTTC.